This T cell receptor (beta chain) was identified in a study of blood T cell repertoires in COVID-19. About the study: There were acute and convalescent COVID-19 samples, and they came from the United States, Italy and Spain. Sample material is recorded as cDNA or gDNA derived from T cells, B-cell-depleted T cells, or PBMCs.

Authors' methods: The assay estimated nucleated cells by amplifying reference gene primers. Produced via immunoSEQ multiplex PCR; TCRdb's table is partial and in-frame only. The DNA was the basis for D and trimming; V, J and clone size are from that table. In the table there are under 75,000 clones, roughly 87% of which are singletons. The CDR3 covers 15 residues. The germline V gene has CDR1 SGHVS and CDR2 FQNEAQ. The V end was cut by 1 base, the J end by 8 bases, with 17 bases between. What was sequenced was peripheral blood. This TCR came from a man aged 50 or older with active COVID-19. The chain couples TRBV7-8 to TRBJ1-2, with a weak D call TRBD1 (5 bases). CDR3 DNA: TGTGCCAGCAGCTTAGGGGACCTATGGGCGGGAGGCTACACCTTC. Its protein is CASSLGDLWAGGYTF.